The 5 T cell receptor beta chains below come from one sample, sequenced in a study of human T cells and chemical hapten exposure. Time point specified: patch test 3, about 24 weeks after DPC sensitization. Regarding treatment: therapeutic diphenylcyclopropenone sensitization with weekly scalp DPC. One entry per CDR3 protein, called by TCRdb with MiXCR from the RACE reads. The sample contains roughly 90,000 distinct CDR3 sequences, approximately 11% of which appear only once. Sequencing was performed on whole blood, taken in connection with sensitization to the hapten diphenylcyclopropenone (DPC). The receptors were sampled from a woman aged 30 to 39 with alopecia areata. Some clones in this sample may be carry-over from other donors' samples.

There are many counts of this clonotype. This chain links TRBV28 with TRBJ2-6; D may be TRBD1 or TRBD2 (5 bases each). The CDR3 extends over 17 amino acids. Germline V gene lookup returns CDR1 MDHEN and CDR2 SYDVKM. Trimming removed 3 bases at V and 4 bases at J, with 16 bases between. The CDR3 region has the DNA TGTGCCAGCAGTTTGGGCCCCTGGGGGTCGGGGGCCAACGTCCTGACTTTC. Amino acid sequence: CASSLGPWGSGANVLTF.

In its sample, this clonotype was seen many times. The chain combines TRBV14 with TRBJ2-1; D unresolved. Trimming stripped 2 bases from V and 9 bases from J, with 11 bases between. The germline gives CDR1 SGHDN, CDR2 FVKESK. This CDR3 has 13 amino acids. In DNA form, the CDR3 reads TGTGCCAGCAGCCAACTCCCCATGAGTGAGCAGTTCTTC. It yields the protein CASSQLPMSEQFF.

Remarks on this clonotype: This may stem from a read error, because a much larger clone lies one nucleotide away. The chain links TRBV7-2 to TRBJ1-1; D call uncertain. V lost 5 bases to trimming and J lost 3 bases, with 13 bases between them. Germline CDR1 and CDR2: SGHTA and FQGNSA. This CDR3 is built from 14 residues. The CDR3 sequence is CASSEYSTHTEAFF. As DNA, the CDR3 is TGTGCCAGCAGCGAGTATTCGACTCACACTGAAGCTTTCTTT.

At least ten counts were recorded for this clonotype. This chain connects TRBV4-1 to TRBJ2-7, with 8 bases identical to TRBD1. CDR1 and CDR2 (germline): MGHRA, YSYEKL. V dropped 3 bases and J dropped 2; count of bases not matched to a gene: 9. This CDR3 is 16 amino acids long. The CDR3 loop reads CASSQVPGQAAYEQYF. CDR3 DNA: TGCGCCAGCAGCCAGGTCCCGGGACAGGCGGCCTACGAGCAGTACTTC.

This clonotype has ten or more counts. V and J are TRBV3-1 and TRBJ2-3, with TRBD2 identical over 8 bases. CDR3 length: 16 residues. Germline CDR1 reads LGHDT; CDR2 reads YNNKEL (reference sequence). J gave up 1 base and V 0 bases, and 3 bases lay outside the gene matches. The CDR3 bases are TGTGCCAGCAGCCAAGATCGGGGGGGCCGCACAGATACGCAGTATTTT. Protein sequence: CASSQDRGGRTDTQYF.